This T cell receptor beta chain is drawn from a study of T cell responses to AZD1222 COVID-19 vaccine (dated by TCRdb to 2020 to 2022). For the wider study: Because spike-specific TCR depth and breadth did not differ between the two schedules, AZD1222 recipients who got a second dose at roughly 4 weeks were pooled with those who got a second dose at roughly 12 weeks. A total of 233 trial participants underwent TCR sequencing, of whom 200 to 220 had received two doses of AZD1222 and about 25 had received two doses of the MenACWY control vaccine. Enrollment into the trials was organized by age into subgroups of 18-55, 56-69 and 70-plus years, and those subgroups contained roughly 150, 30 and 60 TCR-sequenced participants, respectively. What the research found in general, with its limitations: Because no day 14 peak-response samples were available, repertoires were characterized only after the peak T cell response. After two AZD1222 doses, both the breadth and the depth of spike-specific TCRs were significantly higher than at day 0 and than in MenACWY recipients. Participants were mostly white British and included more females than males, and it was suggested by the authors that clonal diversity may have been underestimated. The vaccine-associated CD4 TCRs covered the entire spike protein, and the dominant responses fell in regions 160-218 and 743-854. The 56-69-year group was small, and its depth increase did not reach significance, likely because of low power. Conclusions about previously exposed vaccinees are limited because only six or seven AZD1222 recipients were SARS-CoV-2 seropositive at baseline. Epitopes outside the regions mutated in the B.1.351 and B.1.1.7 variants were reportedly recognized by nearly half of the unique spike-specific TCRs.

The trim is 5 bases for V and 2 bases for J, with a gap of 7 bases between the germline ends. According to the germline V gene, CDR1 reads SNHLY and CDR2 reads FYNNEI. Counted from cysteine to phenylalanine, this CDR3 has 13 amino acids. The sequence is cut down to CDR3 DNA, 39 bases in frame from base 1. The CDR3 regions of human TCRbeta chains were subjected to immunosequencing. In the source study's methods: TCRs in the repertoires were compared against a reference library of SARS-CoV-2-specific TCRs that had been generated with the MIRA antigen-specificity platform. Breadth was defined as the fraction of unique TCRs that were SARS-CoV-2-associated, and depth was defined as the fraction of total T cells that were SARS-CoV-2-associated. Using the MIRA data, each spike-specific TCR was assigned both to the spike region to which the TCR was reactive and to a CD4 or CD8 class. Log10-transformed breadth and depth values were compared by one-way ANOVA with Sidak's multiple comparisons tests. TCRdb took this table from immuneACCESS and kept in-frame rearrangements with V and J called. Such tables lack part of the clones; where checked against another copy, unresolved V genes explain under half of the gap, and the rest is unexplained. That table supplies the V and J calls and clone size; D and trimming were determined from the DNA. This sample is represented by some 150,000 clones; under 95% of them were singletons. The biggest ten clones account for approximately 17% of the sample.

A remark on this clone: Its antigen specificity is not known. No per-base quality is available; no much larger clone lies one base away.

What the time point label conveys for this sample: baseline before first vaccination. The vaccinee samples were drawn from two UK trials, COV001 and COV002, one of which was a single-blind randomized controlled phase 2/3 trial testing AZD1222 (ChAdOx1 nCoV-19) in healthy adults. Trial participant PBMC samples were collected at day 0 and day 28 after the second dose for TCRbeta chain sequencing. The TCR comes from an adult in good health. The material was peripheral blood, obtained on day 0 of AZD1222 vaccination. Recombination linked TRBV2 to TRBJ1-5; the D gene is not confidently resolved. The bases read TGTGCCAGCAGTAATGAGGGCAATCAGCCCCAGCATTTT. Its product reads: CASSNEGNQPQHF.